These 2 T cell receptor beta chains were all obtained from the same sample, sequenced in a study of control samples from healthy donors and cancer patients. Profiled with immunoSEQ multiplex PCR; TCRdb holds only in-frame clones, not every one. Among approximately 230,000 clones listed, around 79% were seen once. Sequencing was done on a sample of PBMCs. The receptors come from a woman aged 55-70 years with lung cancer.

The chain carries TRBV5-4 and TRBJ2-1; 11 bases align to TRBD2. Germline V lookup: CDR1 SGHNT, CDR2 YYREEE (reference sequence). The CDR3 has 18 residues. Trimming took 0 bases from V and 3 from J; bases not matched to a gene: 8. CDR3 region: CASSLALAGGPGYNEQFF. The DNA of the CDR3 is TGTGCCAGCAGCTTGGCCTTAGCGGGAGGGCCTGGCTACAATGAGCAGTTCTTC.

The chain links TRBV4-1 to TRBJ1-2; 7 nucleotides agree with TRBD1. Losses at the gene ends were 2 bases for V and 4 bases for J; bases not matched to a gene: 7. Germline V gives CDR1 MGHRA, CDR2 YSYEKL. This CDR3 spans 15 amino acids. The CDR3 region is CASSQSPGTVYGYTF. CDR3 nucleotides: TGCGCCAGCAGCCAATCCCCCGGGACAGTCTATGGCTACACCTTC.